One sample yielded the 4 T cell receptor beta chains listed below, sequenced in a study of OX40 agonist ivuxolimab in advanced cancers. Clones were read by immunoSEQ multiplex PCR, and TCRdb kept only the in-frame ones, dropping some. The data contain 55,000 to 75,000 clones, 85% of them singletons. The source material was CD4+ or CD8+ T cells sorted from blood, sampled in a trial of the OX40 agonist ivuxolimab. The receptor set was obtained from an adult with an advanced solid tumor such as melanoma, head and neck, liver or kidney cancer.

In its sample, this clone was seen a few times. The V gene is TRBV9, the J gene TRBJ1-3; possible D gene TRBD1, 6 bases. V was shortened by 4 bases and J by 8 bases, with 19 bases between the two germline ends. This CDR3 region has 15 residues. Germline V gene sequence: CDR1 SGDLS, CDR2 YYNGEE. CDR3 DNA: TGTGCCAGCAGCACGCGACAGGATGCCCCGGACACCATATATTTT. This gives the protein CASSTRQDAPDTIYF.

The rearrangement joins TRBV28 to TRBJ1-4, with 9 bases identical to TRBD1. CDR3 length: 14 amino acids. The germline V gene has CDR1 MDHEN and CDR2 SYDVKM. V shed 8 bases, J shed 8 bases, and the junction held 9 bases outside the gene matches. The CDR3 DNA reads TGTGCCAGCCTCACGCCCGGGACAGGGGAAAAACTGTTTTTT. Protein sequence: CASLTPGTGEKLFF. The whole variable domain, remainder taken from reference TRBV28 and TRBJ1-4, is DVKVTQSSRYLVKRTGEKVFLECVQDMDHENMFWYRQDPGLGLRLIYFSYDVKMKEKGDIPEGYSVSREKKERFSLILESASTNQTSMYLCASLTPGTGEKLFFGSGTQLSVL.

This clone has only one observation. J is TRBJ2-7 and V is TRBV6-6; 9 bases fit TRBD1. The germline V gene encodes CDR1 MNHNY and CDR2 SVGAGI (reference sequence). Trimming removed 6 bases from V and 6 bases from J; junction bases left unmatched: 9. This CDR3 has 14 residues. CDR3 DNA sequence: TGTGCCAGCAGGCGGACAGGGGAGGAGAGCGAGCAGTACTTC. It is translated as CASRRTGEESEQYF.

This chain links TRBV4-3 with TRBJ2-5; D is possibly TRBD2 (5 bases). The V gene lost 4 bases and the J gene lost 1 base, with 28 bases spanning the gap. The CDR3 covers 20 residues. Germline assignment: CDR1 LGHNA and CDR2 YSLEER. The CDR3: CASSPKGEGSAWGSQETQYF. In nucleotides, the CDR3 is TGCGCCAGCAGCCCGAAAGGAGAGGGCTCGGCGTGGGGTAGCCAAGAGACCCAGTACTTC.